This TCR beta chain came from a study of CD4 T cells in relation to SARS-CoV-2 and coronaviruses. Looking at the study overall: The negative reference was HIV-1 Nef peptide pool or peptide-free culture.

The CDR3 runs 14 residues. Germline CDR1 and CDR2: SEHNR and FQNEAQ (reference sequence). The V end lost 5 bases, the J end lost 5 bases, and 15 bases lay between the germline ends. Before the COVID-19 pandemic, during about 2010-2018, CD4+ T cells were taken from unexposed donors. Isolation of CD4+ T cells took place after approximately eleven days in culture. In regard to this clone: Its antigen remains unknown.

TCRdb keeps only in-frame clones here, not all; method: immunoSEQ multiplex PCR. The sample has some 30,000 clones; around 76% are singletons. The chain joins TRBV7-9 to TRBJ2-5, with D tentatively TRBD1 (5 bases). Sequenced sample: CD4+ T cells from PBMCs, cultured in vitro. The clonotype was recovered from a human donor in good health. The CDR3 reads CASSDVAGLETQYF. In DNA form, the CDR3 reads TGTGCCAGCAGCGACGTAGCAGGGTTGGAGACCCAGTACTTC. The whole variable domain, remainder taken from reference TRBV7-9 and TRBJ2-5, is DTGVSQNPRHKITKRGQNVTFRCDPISEHNRLYWYRQTLGQGPEFLTYFQNEAQLEKSRLLSDRFSAERPKGSFSTLEIQRTEQGDSAMYLCASSDVAGLETQYFGPGTRLLVL.